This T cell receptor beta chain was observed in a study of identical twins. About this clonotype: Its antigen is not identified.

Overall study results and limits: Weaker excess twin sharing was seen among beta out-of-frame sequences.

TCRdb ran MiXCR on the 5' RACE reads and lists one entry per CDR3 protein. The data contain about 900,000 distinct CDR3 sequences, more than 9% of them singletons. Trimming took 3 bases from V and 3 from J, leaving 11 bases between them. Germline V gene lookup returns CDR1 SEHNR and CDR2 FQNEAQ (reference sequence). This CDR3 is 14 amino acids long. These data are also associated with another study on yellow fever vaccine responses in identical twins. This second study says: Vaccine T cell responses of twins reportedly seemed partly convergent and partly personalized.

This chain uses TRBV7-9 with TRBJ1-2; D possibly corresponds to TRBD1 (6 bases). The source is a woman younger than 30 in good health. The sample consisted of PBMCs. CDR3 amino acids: CASSLDSSYYGYTF. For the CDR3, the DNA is TGTGCCAGCAGCTTGGACAGCTCATACTATGGCTACACCTTC.